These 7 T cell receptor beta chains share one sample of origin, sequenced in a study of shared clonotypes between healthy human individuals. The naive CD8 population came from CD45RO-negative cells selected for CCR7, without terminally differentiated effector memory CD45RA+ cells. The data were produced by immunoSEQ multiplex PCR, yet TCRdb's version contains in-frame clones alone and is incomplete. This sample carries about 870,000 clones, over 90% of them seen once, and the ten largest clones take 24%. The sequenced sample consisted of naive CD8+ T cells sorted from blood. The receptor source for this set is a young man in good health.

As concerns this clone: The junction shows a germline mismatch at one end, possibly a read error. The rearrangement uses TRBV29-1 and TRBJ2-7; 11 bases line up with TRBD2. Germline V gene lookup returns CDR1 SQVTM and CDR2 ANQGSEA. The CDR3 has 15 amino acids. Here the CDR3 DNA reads TGCAGCGTTGTTTTGTTACTAGCGGGAGTGCAAGGCGAATGGTTC. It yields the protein CSVVLLLAGVQGEWF.

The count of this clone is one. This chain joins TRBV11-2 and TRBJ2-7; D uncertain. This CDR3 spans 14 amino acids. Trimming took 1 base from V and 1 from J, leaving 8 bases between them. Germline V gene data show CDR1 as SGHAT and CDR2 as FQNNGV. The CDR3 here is CASSLVPYSYEQYF. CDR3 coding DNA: TGTGCCAGCAGCTTAGTCCCGTATTCCTACGAGCAGTACTTC.

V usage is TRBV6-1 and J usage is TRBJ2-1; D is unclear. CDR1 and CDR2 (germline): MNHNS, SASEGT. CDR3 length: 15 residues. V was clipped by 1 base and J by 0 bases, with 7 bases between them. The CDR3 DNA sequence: TGTGCCAGCAGTGAAGGGAGCCACTCCTACAATGAGCAGTTCTTC. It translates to CASSEGSHSYNEQFF.

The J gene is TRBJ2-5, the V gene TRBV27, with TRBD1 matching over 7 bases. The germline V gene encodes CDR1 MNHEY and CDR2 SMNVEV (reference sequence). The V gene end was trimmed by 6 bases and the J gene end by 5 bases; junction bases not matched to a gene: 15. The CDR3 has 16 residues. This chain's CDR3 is CASRMTGYGKVETQYF. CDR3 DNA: TGTGCCAGCAGAATGACAGGGTATGGGAAAGTGGAGACCCAGTACTTC.

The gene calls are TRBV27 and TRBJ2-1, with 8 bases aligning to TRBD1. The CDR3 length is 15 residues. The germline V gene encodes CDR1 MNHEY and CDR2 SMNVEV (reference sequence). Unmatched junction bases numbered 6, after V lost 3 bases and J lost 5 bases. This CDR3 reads CASSFAGQENNEQFF. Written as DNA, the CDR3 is TGTGCCAGCAGTTTTGCGGGACAGGAGAACAATGAGCAGTTCTTC.

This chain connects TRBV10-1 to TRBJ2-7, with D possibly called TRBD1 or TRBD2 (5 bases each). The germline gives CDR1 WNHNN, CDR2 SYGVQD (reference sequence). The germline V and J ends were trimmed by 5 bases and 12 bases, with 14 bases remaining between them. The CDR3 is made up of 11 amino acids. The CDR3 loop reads CASSTGTALYF. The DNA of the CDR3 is TGCGCCAGCAGTACCGGGACGGCCCTGTACTTC.

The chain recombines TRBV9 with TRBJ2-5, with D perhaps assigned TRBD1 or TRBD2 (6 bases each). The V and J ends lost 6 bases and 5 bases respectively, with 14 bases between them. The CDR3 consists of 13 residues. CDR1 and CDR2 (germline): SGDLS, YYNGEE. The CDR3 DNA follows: TGTGCCAGCATGCAGGGGAGGAGGGAGACCCAGTACTTC. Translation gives CASMQGRRETQYF.